These 14 T cell receptor beta chains share one sample of origin, sequenced in a study of blood T cells in healthy people across ages. The second PCR ran roughly 7 to 12 cycles with a sample-barcoded 5' primer and J-beta primers. MiXCR was run by TCRdb on the 5' RACE reads, yielding one entry per CDR3 protein. This table has around 870,000 distinct CDR3 sequences, about 28% appearing once. The sample comprised blood. The receptors here all came from a woman of 80 years or more in good health.

The genes are TRBV12-3 or TRBV12-4 and TRBJ2-3; 11 nucleotides align to TRBD2. With V trimmed by 7 bases and J by 6 bases, 9 bases remained unmatched. The CDR3 sequence is 15 residues long. The CDR3, as DNA: TGTGCCAGCACCATCTCCTTAGCGGGAGGGGATACGCAGTATTTT. This sequence encodes CASTISLAGGDTQYF.

This clonotype came up a few times. The V call is TRBV12-3 or TRBV12-4, the J call TRBJ2-3; a weak D match, TRBD1 (6 bases). The V end was cut by 3 bases, the J end by 4 bases, with 8 bases between. This CDR3 comprises 13 residues. The CDR3 here is CASSFGGSDTQYF. The CDR3 DNA reads TGTGCCAGCAGTTTTGGGGGCTCAGATACGCAGTATTTT.

Of note for this clonotype: One base away lies a much larger clone, so this may be a sequencing read error. The chain joins TRBV6-1 to TRBJ1-1, with D perhaps matching TRBD1 (5 bases). The V gene lost 1 base and the J gene lost 6 bases, with 12 bases spanning the gap. This CDR3 contains 14 residues. Germline V CDR1 and CDR2: MNHNS, SASEGT. The CDR3 DNA reads TGTGCCAGCAGTGAAGTGGGGGACCGCGCTGAAGCTTTCTTT. It yields the protein CASSEVGDRAEAFF.

This clonotype showed up many times. The chain combines TRBV6-5 with TRBJ2-7, with 7 bases aligning to TRBD1. CDR1 and CDR2 from the germline V gene are MNHEY and SVGAGI. The CDR3 extends over 14 amino acids. J lost 3 bases, V lost 8 bases, and 10 bases had no gene match. The CDR3 nucleotides are TGTGCCAGCTCCTCGACAGGGTGGGTCTACGAGCAGTACTTC. It specifies CASSSTGWVYEQYF.

In its sample, this clonotype was seen many times. The chain has TRBV6-2 or TRBV6-3 and TRBJ2-3; D gene uncertain. The CDR3 runs 18 residues. From germline, CDR1 is MNHEY and CDR2 SVGEGT. Trimming pared 0 bases from V and 0 bases from J, leaving 16 bases between. This CDR3 reads CASSYSSKTSWSTDTQYF. In nucleotides, the CDR3 is TGTGCCAGCAGTTACTCCTCTAAGACTTCGTGGAGCACAGATACGCAGTATTTT.

The CDR3 coding sequence is TGCGCCAGCAGCTTGGCGGGAGTGGGCTCTGGGGCCAACGTCCTGACTTTC. This gives the protein CASSLAGVGSGANVLTF. This rearrangement joins TRBV5-1 to TRBJ2-6; D may be TRBD2 (6 bases). Germline CDR1 and CDR2: SGHRS and YFSETQ. The germline V and J ends were trimmed by 0 bases and 0 bases, with 10 bases remaining between them. CDR3 size: 17 residues.

Ten or more counts support this clonotype. This CDR3 reads CATSRDRVYGEQYF. The CDR3 bases are TGTGCCACCAGCAGAGACCGAGTATACGGCGAGCAGTACTTC. V usage is TRBV15 and J usage is TRBJ2-7, with D uncertain. This CDR3 region has 14 residues. Trimming pared 0 bases from V and 6 bases from J, leaving 12 bases between. Germline V gene data show CDR1 as LNHNV and CDR2 as YYDKDF (reference sequence).

Ten or more counts support this clonotype. DNA of the CDR3: TGTGCCAGCAGCCACGGCAGACAAGAGACCCAGTACTTC. Translation: CASSHGRQETQYF. The rearrangement uses TRBV3-1 and TRBJ2-5, with D uncertain. The germline V and J ends were trimmed by 3 bases and 2 bases, with 7 bases remaining between them. Germline CDR1 is LGHDT and CDR2 is YNNKEL (reference sequence). The CDR3 loop spans 13 amino acids.

There are a few counts of this clonotype. The junction departs from germline at one end; a sequencing error may be responsible. The V and J genes are TRBV7-9 and TRBJ2-5; D is unresolved. The DNA end lines up better with TRBJ2-1; the J call may be wrong. Germline-derived CDR1 and CDR2 are SEHNR and FQNEAQ (reference sequence). The CDR3 length is 13 residues. CDR3 sequence: CAGSKNHQETQFF. CDR3 nucleotide sequence: TGTGCCGGCAGCAAGAATCACCAAGAGACCCAGTTCTTC.

This clonotype was recorded many times. The V gene is TRBV12-3 or TRBV12-4, the J gene TRBJ1-2; TRBD1 is a possible D gene (6 bases). The CDR3 is made up of 16 amino acids. Trimming took 5 bases from V and 0 from J, leaving 16 bases between them. The DNA of the CDR3 is TGTGCCAGCAGTCACCCGGGGGGGGGCACTAACTATGGCTACACCTTC. Amino acid sequence: CASSHPGGGTNYGYTF.

A remark on this clonotype: This may be a read error, as it is one base from a much larger clone. The V and J genes are TRBV20-1 and TRBJ2-1, with unresolved D. This CDR3 has 13 residues. Germline V gene data show CDR1 as DFQATT and CDR2 as SNEGSKA (reference sequence). CDR3 loop: CSAGKIPYNGQFF. The CDR3 DNA sequence: TGCAGTGCTGGGAAGATCCCCTACAATGGGCAGTTCTTC.

This clonotype was detected only a few times. The gene calls are TRBV20-1 and TRBJ1-6; 8 bases agree with TRBD1. The CDR3 runs 12 residues. Trimming removed 2 bases from V and 10 bases from J; junction bases left unmatched: 1. CDR1 and CDR2 from the germline V gene are DFQATT and SNEGSKA (reference sequence). CDR3 residues: CSARQGASPLHF. CDR3 nucleotide sequence: TGCAGTGCTAGACAGGGGGCATCACCCCTCCACTTT.

The chain combines TRBV6-2 or TRBV6-3 with TRBJ2-7; 11 bases align to TRBD2. The end of the DNA aligns better with TRBJ2-5, so the J call may be wrong. The CDR3 is made up of 14 amino acids. Germline values: CDR1 MNHEY, CDR2 SVGEGT. The CDR3 coding sequence is TGTGCCAGCAGGTTTACTAGCGGGGGAGAGACCCAGTACTTC. Residues: CASRFTSGGETQYF.

This rearrangement joins TRBV7-9 to TRBJ2-7; no definite D call. This CDR3 is 13 amino acids long. The germline CDR1 and CDR2 sequences are SEHNR and FQNEAQ (reference sequence). V lost 5 bases, J lost 0 bases, and 8 bases lay in between. In DNA, the CDR3 is TGTGCCAGCAGCGGTCCGGGCTCCTACGAGCAGTACTTC. Encoded protein: CASSGPGSYEQYF.